This is a list of T cell receptor beta chains from one sample in a study of cytomegalovirus exposure and HLA in healthy donors. The data were produced by immunoSEQ multiplex PCR, yet TCRdb's version contains in-frame clones alone and is incomplete. The table lists 250,000 to 400,000 clones, around 90% of them singletons, with approximately 0.95% in the top ten. Sequences were obtained from PBMCs. These receptors all come from a man between 25 and 39 years old in good health and CMV-seronegative. CDR3s include the opening cysteine and the closing phenylalanine or tryptophan. D genes are given only for firm matches. A row's size may be missing; if present it is once, few, many or a size class.

D gene	clone size	V gene	J gene	CDR3 protein	CDR3 DNA
TRBD1	NA	TRBV7-2	TRBJ1-4	CASSLTGVGEKLFF	TGTGCCAGCAGCCTCACAGGGGTCGGGGAAAAACTGTTTTTT
NA	once	TRBV4-1	TRBJ1-3	CASSQEPTRGNTIYF	TGCGCCAGCAGCCAAGAACCTACCCGGGGAAACACCATATATTTT
NA	NA	TRBV4-1	TRBJ1-3	CASSQRTGTGSGNTIYF	TGCGCCAGCAGCCAACGTACCGGGACTGGCTCTGGAAACACCATATATTTT
TRBD1	NA	TRBV5-4	TRBJ1-1	CASSFSRQGVAFF	TGTGCCAGCAGCTTCAGTCGACAGGGGGTCGCTTTCTTT
NA	few	TRBV4-1	TRBJ2-7	CASKTYWGAYEQYF	TGCGCCAGCAAAACCTACTGGGGAGCCTACGAGCAGTACTTC
TRBD1	NA	TRBV6-5	TRBJ2-1	CASSYTGGSYNEQFF	TGTGCCAGCAGTTATACAGGGGGCTCCTACAATGAGCAGTTCTTC
TRBD1	many	TRBV7-9	TRBJ2-7	CASSHRQGAGNEQYF	TGTGCCAGCAGCCACAGACAGGGGGCTGGGAACGAGCAGTACTTC
NA	NA	TRBV15	TRBJ2-1	CATSREYGSEQFF	TGTGCCACCAGCAGAGAGTACGGGAGTGAGCAGTTCTTC
NA	NA	TRBV18	TRBJ2-3	CASSPLDTLTQYF	TGTGCCAGCTCACCACTGGACACCCTTACGCAGTATTTT
NA	medium-sized	TRBV4-3	TRBJ1-6	CASSQEFGAGSPLHF	TGCGCCAGCAGCCAAGAGTTTGGGGCTGGATCACCCCTCCACTTT
NA	NA	TRBV12-5	TRBJ1-1	CASGHGFDTEAFF	TGTGCTAGTGGCCACGGTTTCGACACTGAAGCTTTCTTT
TRBD2	NA	TRBV5-8	TRBJ2-1	CASSVRDYNNEQFF	TGTGCCAGCAGCGTCCGGGACTACAACAATGAGCAGTTCTTC
TRBD1	NA	TRBV11-3	TRBJ1-2	CAHWGTGGTGMDGYTF	TGTGCCCACTGGGGGACAGGGGGAACAGGTATGGATGGCTACACCTTC
NA	once	TRBV5-1	TRBJ2-2	CASKAWREGTGELFF	TGCGCCAGCAAGGCTTGGCGCGAGGGCACCGGGGAGCTGTTTTTT
TRBD2	once	TRBV10-1	TRBJ2-7	CASSGLAGARAYEQYF	TGCGCCAGCAGTGGACTAGCGGGGGCCCGGGCCTACGAGCAGTACTTC
NA	NA	TRBV27	TRBJ2-3	CASSLWWTRTDTQYF	TGTGCCAGCAGTTTATGGTGGACACGCACAGATACGCAGTATTTT
NA	NA	TRBV6-1	TRBJ2-7	CASSELAQSEQYF	TGTGCCAGCAGTGAATTGGCCCAATCCGAGCAGTACTTC
TRBD1	NA	TRBV5-4	TRBJ2-1	CASSSTGQGRNNEQFF	TGTGCCAGCAGCTCGACGGGACAGGGGAGAAACAATGAGCAGTTCTTC
TRBD2	once	TRBV6-1	TRBJ2-1	CASSSGGASYNEQFF	TGTGCCAGCAGTTCCGGGGGGGCGTCCTACAATGAGCAGTTCTTC
NA	NA	TRBV7-8	TRBJ1-1	CASSLRRGAMNTEAFF	TGTGCCAGCAGCTTAAGGCGGGGAGCCATGAACACTGAAGCTTTCTTT
TRBD2	NA	TRBV6-1	TRBJ2-1	CASSPAGGSYNEQFF	TGTGCCAGCAGTCCCGCGGGGGGGTCCTACAATGAGCAGTTCTTC
TRBD1	NA	TRBV30	TRBJ2-1	CAWSAKTGTGTNEQFF	TGTGCCTGGAGTGCAAAAACCGGGACAGGGACCAATGAGCAGTTCTTC
NA	few	TRBV30	TRBJ1-5	CAWGRGRGAPNQPQHF	TGTGCCTGGGGCAGAGGACGGGGGGCCCCCAATCAGCCCCAGCATTTT
TRBD2	NA	TRBV7-2	TRBJ2-5	CASSKTSGGAPKTQYF	TGTGCCAGCAGCAAAACTAGCGGGGGGGCCCCAAAGACCCAGTACTTC
NA	once	TRBV4-1	TRBJ2-7	CASSQEYRQYEQYF	TGCGCCAGCAGCCAAGAATACAGGCAGTACGAGCAGTACTTC
NA	few	TRBV7-9	TRBJ1-4	CASTGVVSTNEKLFF	TGTGCCAGCACCGGGGTTGTTAGCACTAATGAAAAACTGTTTTTT
TRBD1	NA	TRBV12-5	TRBJ1-4	CASGLVGDSDNEKLFF	TGTGCTAGTGGTTTGGTCGGGGACAGTGATAATGAAAAACTGTTTTTT
TRBD1	few	TRBV19	TRBJ1-2	CASSVQGVQRVAGYTF	TGTGCCAGTAGTGTTCAGGGGGTACAACGAGTAGCTGGCTACACCTTC
TRBD1	NA	TRBV5-1	TRBJ1-1	CASSVQGYTEAFF	TGCGCCAGCAGCGTACAGGGGTACACTGAAGCTTTCTTT
TRBD1	few	TRBV2	TRBJ1-5	CASLGGTGGNQPQHF	TGTGCCAGCCTAGGTGGGACAGGGGGGAATCAGCCCCAGCATTTT
NA	once	TRBV27	TRBJ1-4	CASSSRDKRVEKLFF	TGTGCCAGCAGTTCCCGGGACAAGAGAGTTGAAAAACTGTTTTTT
TRBD1	NA	TRBV18	TRBJ1-1	CASSPTGGQSAFF	TGTGCCAGCTCACCGACAGGGGGCCAATCGGCTTTCTTT
NA	NA	TRBV4-3	TRBJ2-1	CASSQADRLYNEQFF	TGCGCCAGCAGCCAAGCGGACAGACTATACAATGAGCAGTTCTTC
TRBD1	NA	TRBV5-1	TRBJ1-4	CASSSGQGGEKLFF	TGCGCCAGCAGCTCGGGACAGGGTGGTGAAAAACTGTTTTTT
TRBD1	NA	TRBV6-1	TRBJ1-1	CASQDRVTEAFF	TGTGCCAGCCAGGACAGGGTCACTGAAGCTTTCTTT
NA	NA	TRBV7-8	TRBJ2-7	CASSLGLARSYEQYF	TGTGCCAGCAGCTTAGGATTAGCACGCTCCTACGAGCAGTACTTC
TRBD1	NA	TRBV27	TRBJ2-3	CASSLIPGTGQPIPDTQYF	TGTGCCAGCAGTTTAATTCCCGGGACAGGGCAACCCATACCAGATACGCAGTATTTT
NA	NA	TRBV18	TRBJ1-2	CASSPLVWGGVYGYTF	TGTGCCAGCTCACCCCTTGTTTGGGGGGGGGTCTATGGCTACACCTTC
NA	NA	TRBV27	TRBJ2-1	CASSLFQGGSSYNEQFF	TGTGCCAGCAGTTTATTTCAGGGGGGATCCTCCTACAATGAGCAGTTCTTC
TRBD1	NA	TRBV7-9	TRBJ1-4	CASSFFRGTNEKLFF	TGTGCCAGCAGCTTCTTCAGGGGGACTAATGAAAAACTGTTTTTT
TRBD2	few	TRBV6-1	TRBJ2-3	CASSETSGGADTQYF	TGTGCCAGCAGTGAAACGAGCGGGGGGGCAGATACGCAGTATTTT
NA	NA	TRBV18	TRBJ1-5	CASSSGQPPSPQHF	TGTGCCAGCTCATCCGGACAGCCACCCTCGCCCCAGCATTTT
TRBD1	NA	TRBV27	TRBJ2-7	CASSLSDRAYEQYF	TGTGCCAGCAGTTTATCCGACAGGGCGTACGAGCAGTACTTC
NA	NA	TRBV4-3	TRBJ2-7	CASSQDRGTPTLEQYF	TGCGCCAGCAGCCAAGATAGAGGTACTCCCACCTTGGAGCAGTACTTC